Shown below are 32 T cell receptor beta chains from a single sample sequenced in a study of T cells after yellow fever vaccination. Each CDR3 protein gets one entry after TCRdb re-called the 5' RACE reads with MiXCR. The sample lists more than 95,000 distinct CDR3 sequences, 8.9% occurring once. The specimen comprised CD8+ T cells sorted from PBMCs, sampled on the day of the yellow fever booster vaccination. The receptors shown here come from a man aged 18-30 years who received the YFV17D yellow fever vaccine.

This clonotype came up a few times. The V call is TRBV9, the J call TRBJ2-2; 10 bases match TRBD2. This CDR3 is 17 amino acids long. V was pared by 0 bases and J by 4 bases, with 6 bases of the junction left unmatched. Germline CDR1 SGDLS, CDR2 YYNGEE. DNA of the CDR3: TGTGCCAGCAGCGTAGATCTAGCGGGGGACCGCACCGGGGAGCTGTTTTTT. Its protein is CASSVDLAGDRTGELFF.

Only a few counts were recorded for this clonotype. J is TRBJ2-7 and V is TRBV5-5, with D possibly being TRBD1 (6 bases). CDR3 length: 14 amino acids. The V end lost 1 base, the J end lost 2 bases, and 10 bases lay between the germline ends. In germline, CDR1 is SGHKS, CDR2 YYEKEE (reference sequence). The CDR3 region has the DNA TGTGCCAGCAGCTTGCGGCAGGGGACCTACGAGCAGTACTTC. Translating gives CASSLRQGTYEQYF.

This clonotype was counted ten times or more. The chain uses TRBV6-2 or TRBV6-3 and TRBJ1-6; D is perhaps TRBD1 (5 bases). CDR3 length: 13 residues. Between the trimmed V and J ends, which lost 4 bases and 8 bases, there was a span of 9 bases. CDR1 is MNHEY and CDR2 is SVGEGT in the germline V gene. The chain's CDR3 is CASSFREHSPLHF. CDR3 DNA: TGTGCCAGCAGTTTCAGGGAACATTCACCCCTCCACTTT.

The chain carries TRBV28 and TRBJ2-6; 7 bases agree with TRBD1. This CDR3 spans 18 amino acids. The V segment lost 4 bases and the J segment 2 bases; nucleotides outside the gene matches: 11. Germline V gene sequence: CDR1 MDHEN, CDR2 SYDVKM. CDR3 sequence reads: CASSSPKGGTAGANVLTF. The CDR3 DNA sequence: TGTGCCAGCAGTTCCCCGAAAGGGGGCACGGCTGGGGCCAACGTCCTGACTTTC.

This clonotype showed up many times. The CDR3 DNA follows: TGTGCCAGCAGCTTAGAGGGCGCGGGATTTCAGGCGACCCAGTACTTC. Its protein product is CASSLEGAGFQATQYF. V and J are TRBV11-2 and TRBJ2-5, with D perhaps matching TRBD2 (6 bases). Germline V gene lookup returns CDR1 SGHAT and CDR2 FQNNGV. V lost 0 bases and J lost 7, with 18 bases in between. This CDR3 is built from 16 residues.

This chain links TRBV5-1 with TRBJ2-7; D may match TRBD1 or TRBD2 (6 bases each). Germline V gives CDR1 SGHRS, CDR2 YFSETQ. The V end was cut by 4 bases, the J end by 5 bases, with 16 bases between. The CDR3 sequence is 14 residues long. The CDR3 nucleotides are TGCGCCAGCAGCGTGGCCCGGGGGCCCAACGAGCAGTACTTC. It translates to CASSVARGPNEQYF.

This clonotype was observed a handful of times. The chain links TRBV29-1 to TRBJ1-2, with D maybe TRBD1 (6 bases). Trimming removed 8 bases from V and 4 bases from J, with 11 bases in between. The CDR3 covers 11 residues. Germline values: CDR1 SQVTM, CDR2 ANQGSEA. The CDR3: CSTRDIYGYTF. CDR3 bases: TGCAGCACACGGGACATCTATGGCTACACCTTC.

This rearrangement joins TRBV23-1 to TRBJ2-6; no definite D call. TRBV23-1 is labeled an ORF, and its function is uncertain. This CDR3 has 15 amino acids. Trimming left V 6 bases short and J 2 bases short, with 11 bases between. CDR3 loop: CASSLNRTGANVLTF. As DNA, the CDR3 is TGCGCCAGCAGCCTCAATCGTACTGGGGCCAACGTCCTGACTTTC.

This clonotype has just a few counts. The CDR3 sequence is CASSPISGGYYEQYF. The CDR3 DNA is TGTGCCAGCAGCCCCATAAGCGGGGGGTACTACGAGCAGTACTTC. The chain recombines TRBV9 with TRBJ2-7; 9 bases fit TRBD2. Trimming at V came to 4 bases and at J to 3 bases, leaving 8 bases not matched to a gene. There are 15 residues in the CDR3. Germline V gene lookup returns CDR1 SGDLS and CDR2 YYNGEE.

This clonotype was detected ten times or more. The CDR3 DNA reads TGCAGCGTAGTAGCGGGGGGGCACTACAATGAGCAGTTCTTC. Translating gives CSVVAGGHYNEQFF. The rearrangement joins TRBV29-1 to TRBJ2-1; TRBD2 aligns across 11 bases. This CDR3 is 14 amino acids long. V lost 6 bases and J lost 3; bases outside the gene matches: 4. Germline assignment: CDR1 SQVTM and CDR2 ANQGSEA.

This clonotype was detected a few times. CDR3 DNA sequence: TGCAGTGCTAGAGATCCGGGAACAAACACTGAAGCTTTCTTT. Protein: CSARDPGTNTEAFF. The J gene is TRBJ1-1, the V gene TRBV20-1; D gene uncertain. V was cut by 0 bases and J by 2 bases, with 10 bases left in between. CDR3 length: 14 residues. Germline V lookup: CDR1 DFQATT, CDR2 SNEGSKA (reference sequence).

This clonotype was picked up a small number of times. This rearrangement joins TRBV4-3 to TRBJ2-2; D may be TRBD2 (6 bases). This CDR3 comprises 16 residues. Trimming stripped 1 base from V and 4 bases from J, with 13 bases between. Germline CDR1 LGHNA, CDR2 YSLEER. The CDR3 is CASSQGGLAGTGELFF. Written as DNA, the CDR3 is TGCGCCAGCAGCCAAGGGGGACTGGCGGGCACCGGGGAGCTGTTTTTT.

CDR3: CASTPGQQNQPQHF. The CDR3 nucleotides read TGTGCCAGCACCCCGGGGCAGCAGAATCAGCCCCAGCATTTT. V is TRBV12-3 or TRBV12-4 and J is TRBJ1-5, with D possibly TRBD1 on 5 matching bases. V was cut by 7 bases and J by 4 bases, with 14 bases left in between. The CDR3 loop spans 14 amino acids.

This clonotype was seen more than once but under ten times. The chain recombines TRBV4-1 with TRBJ1-6, with TRBD1 as a possible D gene (5 bases). V lost 1 base, J lost 6 bases, and 16 bases lay in between. The CDR3 extends over 17 amino acids. Germline CDR1 and CDR2: MGHRA and YSYEKL. The CDR3 spells CASSQVGAGLGNSPLHF. Written as DNA, the CDR3 is TGCGCCAGCAGCCAAGTTGGCGCAGGGCTGGGTAATTCACCCCTCCACTTT.

The sample holds many counts of this clonotype. The rearrangement links TRBV9 to TRBJ2-2, with 7 bases matching TRBD1. With V trimmed by 0 bases and J by 1 base, 3 bases remained unmatched. Germline CDR1 is SGDLS and CDR2 is YYNGEE. There are 16 residues in the CDR3. The CDR3 DNA follows: TGTGCCAGCAGCGTAGAAAGGGGGCTGAACACCGGGGAGCTGTTTTTT. The encoded protein is CASSVERGLNTGELFF.

This clonotype has a handful of counts. J is TRBJ2-7 and V is TRBV10-3; D could derive from TRBD1 or TRBD2 (7 bases each). The germline V and J ends were trimmed by 4 bases and 6 bases, with 19 bases remaining between them. This CDR3 has 15 amino acids. Germline V gene data show CDR1 as ENHRY and CDR2 as SYGVKD. The CDR3 protein is CAISVVGGGLSEQYF. For the CDR3, the DNA is TGTGCCATCAGTGTAGTGGGAGGGGGCTTGTCCGAGCAGTACTTC.

J is TRBJ2-2 and V is TRBV29-1; 9 bases match TRBD1. The CDR3 sequence is 16 residues long. With V trimmed by 7 bases and J by 0 bases, 9 bases remained unmatched. CDR1 and CDR2 (germline): SQVTM, ANQGSEA. CDR3: CSAGTGPEANTGELFF. CDR3 nucleotides: TGCAGCGCCGGGACAGGGCCGGAGGCGAACACCGGGGAGCTGTTTTTT.

A few counts support this clonotype. The chain recombines TRBV6-5 with TRBJ1-1; 7 positions agree with TRBD1. V was pared by 7 bases and J by 3 bases, with 8 bases of the junction left unmatched. The CDR3 consists of 14 residues. The V gene's germline CDR1 is MNHEY and CDR2 SVGAGI. In DNA form, the CDR3 reads TGTGCCAGCATCAGGGGGAGTTTGTACACTGAAGCTTTCTTT. Protein product: CASIRGSLYTEAFF.

The rearrangement joins TRBV7-8 to TRBJ2-1; 11 nucleotides match TRBD2. V lost 5 bases and J lost 4; bases outside the gene matches: 13. CDR3 length: 18 residues. Germline values: CDR1 SGHVS, CDR2 FQNEAQ. For the CDR3, the DNA is TGTGCCAGCAGCCGGGGACGTAGCGGGGGGGCCTCGTACAATGAGCAGTTCTTC. This gives the protein CASSRGRSGGASYNEQFF.

V and J are TRBV7-6 and TRBJ2-5, with D possibly TRBD2 on 6 matching bases. CDR1 is SGHVS and CDR2 is FNYEAQ in the germline V gene. Trimming left V 3 bases short and J 1 base short, with 12 bases between. The CDR3 spans 15 residues. The CDR3 region is CASSLTARGQETQYF. The CDR3 DNA is TGTGCCAGCAGCTTGACCGCGCGGGGCCAAGAGACCCAGTACTTC.

This clonotype was counted between two and nine times. The gene calls are TRBV4-3 and TRBJ1-4, with D tentatively TRBD1 (6 bases). The CDR3 length is 15 residues. Trimming removed 4 bases at V and 4 bases at J, with 13 bases between. CDR1 LGHNA and CDR2 YSLEER come from the germline V gene. The CDR3 protein is CASSRNRAYNEKLFF. CDR3 nucleotides: TGCGCCAGCAGCCGGAACAGGGCCTATAATGAAAAACTGTTTTTT.

This clonotype was seen ten or more times. This sequence joins TRBV5-1 and TRBJ2-3; the D is unclear. V shed 0 bases and J shed 2 bases, with 10 bases lying between them. This CDR3 has 15 amino acids. Germline V CDR1 and CDR2: SGHRS, YFSETQ. The CDR3 region is CASSLEVGSTDTQYF. The CDR3 nucleotides read TGCGCCAGCAGCTTGGAGGTAGGATCCACAGATACGCAGTATTTT.

The gene calls are TRBV2 and TRBJ2-7, with D maybe TRBD2 (5 bases). The CDR3 length is 14 residues. CDR1 is SNHLY, CDR2 FYNNEI, per germline. Trimming shortened V by 4 bases and J by 0 bases, and 10 bases separated the two germline ends. The CDR3 DNA is TGTGCCAGCAGTGGGGAGACCAGCTCCTACGAGCAGTACTTC. It codes for CASSGETSSYEQYF. Full variable domain (remainder filled in from reference TRBV2 and TRBJ2-7): EPEVTQTPSHQVTQMGQEVILRCVPISNHLYFYWYRQILGQKVEFLVSFYNNEISEKSEIFDDQFSVERPDGSNFTLKIRSTKLEDSAMYFCASSGETSSYEQYFGPGTRLTVT.

This chain uses TRBV6-2 or TRBV6-3 with TRBJ2-5, with D perhaps matching TRBD1 or TRBD2 (6 bases each). Germline V gives CDR1 MNHEY, CDR2 SVGEGT. The CDR3 runs 16 residues. Trimming pared 7 bases from V and 3 bases from J, leaving 21 bases between. CDR3 DNA sequence: TGTGCCAGCACGGGGATTCGGGGGCGCGTGGAAGAGACCCAGTACTTC. Translated, it gives CASTGIRGRVEETQYF.

This clonotype was recorded a few times. The chain uses TRBV5-4 and TRBJ2-7; D perhaps matches TRBD2 (5 bases). Germline V lookup: CDR1 SGHNT, CDR2 YYREEE (reference sequence). The CDR3 loop spans 14 amino acids. V lost 2 bases, J lost 2 bases, and 11 bases lay in between. CDR3 bases: TGTGCCAGCAGCTTAGCTGAGGGCCCCTACGAGCAGTACGTC. Its translation: CASSLAEGPYEQYV.

This clonotype was observed a handful of times. The J gene is TRBJ2-5, the V gene TRBV29-1; D might be TRBD1 or TRBD2, each matching 5 bases. Trimming stripped 2 bases from V and 0 bases from J, with 16 bases between. The CDR3 extends over 16 amino acids. Germline V gene sequence: CDR1 SQVTM, CDR2 ANQGSEA. The CDR3, as DNA: TGCAGCGTTGAACTCGCCCGGGGCCTGGACCAAGAGACCCAGTACTTC. Encoded protein: CSVELARGLDQETQYF.

This clonotype was detected only a few times. The chain links TRBV4-2 to TRBJ1-2; no firm D call. Trimming pared 0 bases from V and 2 bases from J, leaving 10 bases between. The CDR3 is 15 residues long. CDR1 is LGHNA and CDR2 is YNFKEQ in the germline V gene. Written as DNA, the CDR3 is TGTGCCAGCAGCCAAGATACAGACGGGAACTATGGCTACACCTTC. Protein product: CASSQDTDGNYGYTF.

Written as DNA, the CDR3 is TGTGCCAGCAGGCCAGGGGATGACGAGACCCAGTACTTC. This translates into CASRPGDDETQYF. The chain has TRBV6-4 and TRBJ2-5, with D perhaps TRBD1 (6 bases). V was trimmed by 6 bases and J by 5 bases, leaving 13 bases between them. The germline gives CDR1 MRHNA, CDR2 SNTAGT. The CDR3 loop spans 13 amino acids.

The chain is built from TRBV29-1 and TRBJ2-1; TRBD2 matches 8 bases. Trimming took 6 bases from V and 8 from J; bases not matched to a gene: 9. The CDR3 length is 13 residues. Germline CDR1 SQVTM, CDR2 ANQGSEA. The CDR3, as DNA: TGCAGCGTAGTACGGGGGGGCCCCGATGAGCAGTTCTTC. It translates to CSVVRGGPDEQFF.

In this sample, this clonotype turned up a few times. The V and J genes are TRBV27 and TRBJ2-1, with 14 positions matching TRBD2. The CDR3 length is 16 residues. Germline V gene sequence: CDR1 MNHEY, CDR2 SMNVEV (reference sequence). The trim removed 5 bases at V and 9 bases at J, leaving 9 bases unmatched. The DNA for the CDR3 is TGTGCCAGCAGTGTGGACGGACTAGCGGGGGGAGGTGAGCAGTTCTTC. The encoded protein is CASSVDGLAGGGEQFF.

The rearrangement links TRBV6-5 to TRBJ1-1, with D tentatively TRBD1 (6 bases). The germline V gene has CDR1 MNHEY and CDR2 SVGAGI. The CDR3 sequence is 14 residues long. V shed 5 bases and J shed 4 bases, with 14 bases lying between them. As DNA, the CDR3 is TGTGCCAGCAGTGTACCAGGGGTGGCCACTGAAGCTTTCTTT. Protein product: CASSVPGVATEAFF.

The CDR3 loop is CASKQGADTQYF. CDR3 sequence (DNA): TGTGCCAGCAAACAGGGAGCAGATACGCAGTATTTT. The V call is TRBV27, the J call TRBJ2-3, with D possibly matching TRBD1 (6 bases). The length of the CDR3 is 12 residues. Trimming left V 7 bases short and J 4 bases short, with 9 bases between. Germline CDR1 and CDR2: MNHEY and SMNVEV (reference sequence).